This entry lists 19 T cell receptor beta chains sequenced from one sample in a study of blood T cell repertoires in COVID-19. Produced via immunoSEQ multiplex PCR; TCRdb's table is partial and in-frame only. This table holds around 310,000 clones, around 90% found once. The specimen was PBMCs or T cells enriched from blood (not recorded which). The receptors were sampled from a man under 40 who had recovered from COVID-19.

The gene calls are TRBV7-2 and TRBJ2-1, with unresolved D. Germline CDR1 reads SGHTA; CDR2 reads FQGNSA. This CDR3 has 17 residues. The V end was cut by 1 base, the J end by 0 bases, with 13 bases between. This CDR3 is CASSLGEDLVSYNEQFF. As DNA, the CDR3 is TGTGCCAGCAGCTTAGGCGAGGATTTGGTCTCCTACAATGAGCAGTTCTTC. The full variable domain, rest sourced from reference TRBV7-2 and TRBJ2-1, is GAGVSQSPSNKVTEKGKDVELRCDPISGHTALYWYRQSLGQGLEFLIYFQGNSAPDKSGLPSDRFSAERTGGSVSTLTIQRTQQEDSAVYLCASSLGEDLVSYNEQFFGPGTRLTVL.

The rearrangement uses TRBV21-1 and TRBJ1-3. TRBV21-1 is recorded as a pseudogene. This CDR3 is built from 17 residues. CDR3 sequence: CASSKRERFSSGNTIYF. The CDR3 bases are TGTGCCAGCAGCAAAAGGGAGCGCTTCTCCTCTGGAAACACCATATATTTT.

This chain connects TRBV19 to TRBJ2-1; 14 nucleotides align to TRBD2. V was clipped by 11 bases and J by 10 bases; unmatched bases: 10. The CDR3 loop spans 14 amino acids. CDR1 and CDR2 from the germline V gene are LNHDA and SQIVND (reference sequence). The CDR3 DNA sequence: TGTGCCTGTAAGACTAGCGGGGGGGCGAACGAGCAGTTCTTC. This codes for CACKTSGGANEQFF. The whole variable domain, remainder taken from reference TRBV19 and TRBJ2-1, is DGGITQSPKYLFRKEGQNVTLSCEQNLNHDAMYWYRQDPGQGLRLIYYSQIVNDFQKGDIAEGYSVSREKKESFPLTVTSAQKNPTAFYLCACKTSGGANEQFFGPGTRLTVL.

This clone has only one observation. The rearrangement joins TRBV27 to TRBJ1-2, with TRBD1 matching over 7 bases. CDR3 length: 11 amino acids. Per the germline V gene, CDR1 is MNHEY and CDR2 is SMNVEV (reference sequence). Trimming cost V 10 bases and J 6 bases; bases outside gene matches: 5. The CDR3 bases are TGTGCCACCGCGACAGGGAATGGCTACACCTTC. It translates to CATATGNGYTF.

V is TRBV7-9 and J is TRBJ2-7, with D hard to call. CDR3 length equals 12 residues. CDR1 and CDR2 (germline): SEHNR, FQNEAQ (reference sequence). V dropped 5 bases and J dropped 6 bases, with 11 bases sitting between them. The DNA for the CDR3 is TGTGCCAGCAGCCCATACGAGGTCGAGCAGTACTTC. This encodes CASSPYEVEQYF.

V and J are TRBV5-4 and TRBJ2-7; 7 positions agree with TRBD2. Germline loops: CDR1 SGHNT, CDR2 YYREEE (reference sequence). V lost 0 bases and J lost 6; bases outside the gene matches: 3. This CDR3 spans 13 amino acids. The CDR3 bases are TGTGCCAGCAGCTTGGTAGGGAGGGGCGAGCAGTACTTC. Translation gives CASSLVGRGEQYF.

This clone showed up just a few times. The chain has TRBV5-6 and TRBJ1-6, with a weak D call TRBD1 (6 bases). Between the trimmed V and J ends, which lost 4 bases and 4 bases, there was a span of 15 bases. The germline V gene has CDR1 SGHDT and CDR2 YYEEEE. The CDR3 sequence is 16 residues long. CDR3 residues: CASSPTGQLYNSPLHF. In nucleotides, the CDR3 is TGTGCCAGCAGCCCAACCGGACAGCTATATAATTCACCCCTCCACTTT.

The CDR3 nucleotides are TGTGCCAGCAGCACCCGACTAGCGGGGGTGGGAGAGCAGTTCTTC. Encoded protein: CASSTRLAGVGEQFF. V usage is TRBV5-4 and J usage is TRBJ2-1; 12 bases map to TRBD2. V lost 4 bases, J lost 10 bases, and 9 bases stayed unmatched. CDR1 and CDR2 (germline): SGHNT, YYREEE (reference sequence). The CDR3 spans 15 residues. Together with reference TRBV5-4 and TRBJ2-1, the CDR3 gives the full variable domain: ETGVTQSPTHLIKTRGQQVTLRCSSQSGHNTVSWYQQALGQGPQFIFQYYREEENGRGNFPPRFSGLQFPNYSSELNVNALELDDSALYLCASSTRLAGVGEQFFGPGTRLTVL.

V usage is TRBV2 and J usage is TRBJ2-3; 8 bases align to TRBD2. CDR3 length: 18 residues. Germline V gene sequence: CDR1 SNHLY, CDR2 FYNNEI. V shed 2 bases, J shed 5 bases, and the junction held 15 bases outside the gene matches. For the CDR3, the DNA is TGTGCCAGCAGTGAAATGTGGGCGGCGGGGGGACCTCAAGATACGCAGTATTTT. As protein: CASSEMWAAGGPQDTQYF.

The rearrangement links TRBV4-1 to TRBJ2-7; D possibly corresponds to TRBD1 (6 bases). Germline CDR1 MGHRA, CDR2 YSYEKL. The CDR3 covers 16 residues. With 1 base removed from V and 3 bases from J, the gap between germline ends came to 16 bases. The CDR3 loop reads CASSQGRDNQVYEQYF. CDR3 sequence (DNA): TGCGCCAGCAGCCAAGGCCGGGACAATCAGGTCTACGAGCAGTACTTC.

CDR3 sequence reads: CASSGGGGPDTQYF. The CDR3 coding sequence is TGTGCCAGTAGCGGAGGGGGCGGCCCAGATACGCAGTATTTT. The chain has TRBV19 and TRBJ2-3, with D perhaps TRBD1 (7 bases). The CDR3 runs to 14 residues. V lost 6 bases and J 4 bases, leaving 14 bases between the germline ends. Germline loops: CDR1 LNHDA, CDR2 SQIVND (reference sequence).

The chain links TRBV5-1 to TRBJ1-4; no reliable D call. The CDR3 length is 17 residues. The V end lost 6 bases, the J end lost 0 bases, and 18 bases lay between the germline ends. Germline assignment: CDR1 SGHRS and CDR2 YFSETQ. CDR3 sequence reads: CASNLGMGGATNEKLFF. The CDR3 DNA follows: TGCGCCAGCAACCTTGGGATGGGAGGAGCAACTAATGAAAAACTGTTTTTT.

This clone was recorded a few times. V and J are TRBV27 and TRBJ1-3, with D possibly TRBD1 on 5 matching bases. The V and J ends lost 8 bases and 6 bases respectively, with 17 bases between them. Germline-derived CDR1 and CDR2 are MNHEY and SMNVEV (reference sequence). This CDR3 has 14 amino acids. The CDR3 is CASSPDRWVNTIYF. The CDR3 nucleotides are TGTGCCAGCTCCCCCGACAGATGGGTAAACACCATATATTTT.

V and J are TRBV27 and TRBJ1-2; 9 nucleotides match TRBD1. CDR3 length equals 18 residues. With V trimmed by 6 bases and J by 7 bases, 21 bases remained unmatched. Germline CDR1 reads MNHEY; CDR2 reads SMNVEV (reference sequence). The CDR3 coding sequence is TGTGCCAGCAGCCACGAATCTTTCTTACCGGGACAGGGTACTGGCTACACCTTC. Its protein is CASSHESFLPGQGTGYTF.

The CDR3 here is CASSYYRDQPQHF. The DNA of the CDR3 is TGTGCCAGCAGTTACTACAGAGATCAGCCCCAGCATTTT. J is TRBJ1-5 and V is TRBV6-2 or TRBV6-3; D unresolved. CDR1 and CDR2 (germline): MNHEY, SVGEGT. The CDR3 consists of 13 residues. The V end was cut by 1 base, the J end by 5 bases, with 6 bases between.

The chain joins TRBV5-8 to TRBJ1-2, with D unclear. The germline gives CDR1 SGHTS, CDR2 YDEGEE. The CDR3 has 13 residues. Trimming cost V 6 bases and J 1 base, with 10 bases left between them. Here the CDR3 DNA reads TGTGCCAGCAAGAATACAGATAACTATGGCTACACCTTC. Translated, it gives CASKNTDNYGYTF. Full variable domain (outside the CDR3, taken from reference TRBV5-8 and TRBJ1-2): EAGVTQSPTHLIKTRGQQATLRCSPISGHTSVYWYQQALGLGLQFLLWYDEGEERNRGNFPPRFSGRQFPNYSSELNVNALELEDSALYLCASKNTDNYGYTFGSGTRLTVV.

This clone is a singleton in its sample. The chain combines TRBV21-1 with TRBJ2-7; the D call in the table, TRBD1, was not verified against the DNA. TRBV21-1 has pseudogene status. The CDR3 contains 20 residues. The CDR3 DNA sequence: TGTGCCAGCAGTTGCAGCAAAGAGGGGACAGCGGACAGGGGTCCCTACGAGCAGTACTTC. Encoded protein: CASSCSKEGTADRGPYEQYF.

The chain recombines TRBV5-1 with TRBJ2-5; the match to TRBD2 covers 8 bases. Germline loops: CDR1 SGHRS, CDR2 YFSETQ. CDR3 size: 14 residues. The J segment lost 5 bases and the V segment lost 0 bases, leaving 3 bases of the junction unmatched. CDR3 sequence: CASSLGLASETQYF. Written as DNA, the CDR3 is TGCGCCAGCAGCTTGGGACTAGCGTCTGAGACCCAGTACTTC. Combining the CDR3 with reference TRBV5-1 and TRBJ2-5 gives the whole variable domain KAGVTQTPRYLIKTRGQQVTLSCSPISGHRSVSWYQQTPGQGLQFLFEYFSETQRNKGNFPGRFSGRQFSNSRSEMNVSTLELGDSALYLCASSLGLASETQYFGPGTRLLVL.

This rearrangement joins TRBV28 to TRBJ2-1, with 11 bases lining up with TRBD2. With V trimmed by 7 bases and J by 5 bases, 7 bases remained unmatched. CDR1 is MDHEN and CDR2 is SYDVKM in the germline V gene. This CDR3 contains 15 residues. Here the CDR3 reads CASTYGLAGHNEQFF. The CDR3 bases are TGTGCCAGCACCTATGGACTAGCGGGCCACAATGAGCAGTTCTTC. The variable domain in full, with the rest retrieved from reference TRBV28 and TRBJ2-1, is DVKVTQSSRYLVKRTGEKVFLECVQDMDHENMFWYRQDPGLGLRLIYFSYDVKMKEKGDIPEGYSVSREKKERFSLILESASTNQTSMYLCASTYGLAGHNEQFFGPGTRLTVL.